This record looks at one TCR beta chain sequence and its context. Germline is not matched at one junction end, which may reflect a read error. This sample was included in a study of blood T cells in healthy people across ages. CDR3 length: 15 residues. Germline V gene lookup returns CDR1 DFQATT and CDR2 SNEGSKA (reference sequence). A second PCR, run for about 7 to 11 cycles, used a sample-barcoded 5' primer plus a J-beta primer mix. TCRdb re-called the 5' RACE reads with MiXCR, one entry per CDR3 protein. The sample carries about 1.6 million distinct CDR3 sequences, about 32% recorded once. This clonotype was sampled from a woman in her 30s in good health. The rearrangement links TRBV20-1 to TRBJ2-1; D gene ambiguous. The sequenced sample was blood. CDR3 loop: CSAREDGSGWNERFF. The CDR3 DNA is TGCAGTGCTAGGGAAGACGGATCGGGCTGGAATGAGCGGTTCTTC.